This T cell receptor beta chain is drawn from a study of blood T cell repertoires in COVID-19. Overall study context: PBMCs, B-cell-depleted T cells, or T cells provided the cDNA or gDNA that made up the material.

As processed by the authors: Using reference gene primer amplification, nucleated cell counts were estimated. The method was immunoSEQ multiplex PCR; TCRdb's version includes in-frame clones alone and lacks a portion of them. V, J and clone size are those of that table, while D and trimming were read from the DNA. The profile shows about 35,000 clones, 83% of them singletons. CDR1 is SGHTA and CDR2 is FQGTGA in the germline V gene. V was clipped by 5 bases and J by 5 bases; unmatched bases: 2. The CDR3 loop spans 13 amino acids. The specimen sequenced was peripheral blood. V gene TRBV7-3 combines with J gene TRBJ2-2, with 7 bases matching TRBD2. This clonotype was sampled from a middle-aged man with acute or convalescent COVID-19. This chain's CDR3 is CASSQAGTGELFF. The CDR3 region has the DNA TGTGCCAGCAGCCAAGCGGGGACCGGGGAGCTGTTTTTT.